Reported below is one TCR beta chain. Its antigen is not identified. V was pared by 4 bases and J by 5 bases, with 8 bases between. The CDR3 is made up of 12 amino acids. This specimen belongs to a study of T cell responses to AZD1222 COVID-19 vaccine. Study results and caveats: Nearly half of spike-specific TCRs reportedly target variant regions that are unmutated in the B.1.351 and B.1.1.7 variants. At study baseline, merely a handful of AZD1222 recipients were seropositive. There were mostly white British donors and more females than males, and clonal diversity was possibly underestimated.

Clones were sequenced by immunoSEQ multiplex PCR, and TCRdb holds only the in-frame ones, with some missing. The sample includes some 150,000 clones, 89% of them seen just once. The sequence was collected from an adult in good health. The starting material was peripheral blood, obtained on day 0 of AZD1222 vaccination. This chain joins TRBV12-3 or TRBV12-4 and TRBJ1-2; no clear D gene. The CDR3 is CASSSRAYGYTF. The CDR3 coding sequence is TGTGCCAGCAGTTCTCGAGCTTATGGCTACACCTTC.